A selection of T cell receptor beta chains follows, all from one sample in a study of T cell repertoires in cytomegalovirus infection. TCRdb independently ran MiXCR on the reads; one entry per CDR3 protein. The sample lists around 430,000 distinct CDR3 sequences; about 44% were seen once. For these TCRs, the target antigens are not known. The sequencing used cultured PBMCs, collected from culture after CMV antigen stimulation. All receptors derive from a human donor in good health (CMV status not recorded). Some clones in this sample may be carry-over from other donors' samples. Each CDR3 is given with its conserved first and last residue. The D gene is left open where the match is weak. The size entry is marked missing in some rows and otherwise reads once, few, many or a size class.

v_call	j_call	clone_size	d_call	cdr3_nt	cdr3_aa
TRBV7-8	TRBJ1-5	few	NA	TGTGCCAGCAGCTTAAATATCAATCAGCCCCAGCATTTT	CASSLNINQPQHF
TRBV18	TRBJ2-1	NA	NA	TGTGCCAGCTCACCAGCAGGAAGATACAATGAGCAGTTCTTC	CASSPAGRYNEQFF
TRBV28	TRBJ2-1	few	NA	TGTGCCAGCAGTTTAGATGGTCAGGGGTCTGAGCAGTTCTTC	CASSLDGQGSEQFF
TRBV2	TRBJ2-1	few	NA	TGTGCCAGCAGTGAAGGGGGCAGCTCCTACAATGAGCAGTTCTTC	CASSEGGSSYNEQFF
TRBV7-2	TRBJ1-5	once	NA	TGTGCCAGCAGCTACAATCAGCCCCAGCATTTT	CASSYNQPQHF
TRBV6-8	TRBJ2-1	once	NA	TGTGCCAGCAGTTACTCTCCGGGTCCCTACAATGAGCAGTTCTTC	CASSYSPGPYNEQFF
TRBV5-4	TRBJ2-7	NA	NA	TGTGCCAGCAGCTTTGACCGTTACTCCTACGAGCAGTACTTC	CASSFDRYSYEQYF
TRBV2	TRBJ1-1	NA	NA	TGTGCCAGCAGTGAAGAGTACGGTGAAGCTTTCTTT	CASSEEYGEAFF
TRBV6-8	TRBJ1-1	once	TRBD1	TGTGCCAGCACCCCTGACAGGGACACTGAAGCTTTCTTT	CASTPDRDTEAFF
TRBV12-3/TRBV12-4	TRBJ2-3	few	TRBD1	TGTGCCAGCAGTTTAGCCGCTCCAGGGGGCGTAGATACGCAGTATTTT	CASSLAAPGGVDTQYF
TRBV10-2	TRBJ2-3	few	NA	TGCGCCAGCGAGATAGCCGGGGGTACGCAGTATTTT	CASEIAGGTQYF
TRBV28	TRBJ1-1	NA	NA	TGTGCCAGCAGTCCCATGCGTCATAAGGTAGCCCTGATGAGCACTGAAGCTTTCTTT	CASSPMRHKVALMSTEAFF
TRBV6-8	TRBJ1-2	NA	NA	TGTGCCAGCAGTTACTCGCACAGTAACTATGGCTACACCTTC	CASSYSHSNYGYTF
TRBV6-2/TRBV6-3	TRBJ2-5	NA	TRBD2	TGTGCCAGCAGTTACCCCGGACTAGCGGGAGCGGAAGAGACCCAGTACTTC	CASSYPGLAGAEETQYF
TRBV7-9	TRBJ2-1	few	TRBD2	TGTGCCAGCAGCTTAAGAGCGGGGAACTCCTACAATGAGCAGTTCTTC	CASSLRAGNSYNEQFF
TRBV20-1	TRBJ1-1	few	NA	TGCAGTGCACAGACAGGGAACACTGAAGCTTTCTTT	CSAQTGNTEAFF
TRBV5-1	TRBJ2-5	NA	NA	TGCGCCAGCAGCTTGGCCCTTGGGGCGGGAGAGACCCAGTACTTC	CASSLALGAGETQYF
TRBV23-1	TRBJ2-5	NA	NA	TGCGCCAGCACCAAAGAAGAGACCCAGTACTTC	CASTKEETQYF
TRBV20-1	TRBJ1-6	NA	NA	TGCAGTGCTAGGTTCTCACCTGGTTCACCCCTCCACTTT	CSARFSPGSPLHF
TRBV7-2	TRBJ2-7	NA	TRBD2	TGTGCCAGCAGCTCCGGGTCCGGGAGGGAGCAGTACTTC	CASSSGSGREQYF
TRBV12-3/TRBV12-4	TRBJ2-3	NA	NA	TGTGCCAGCAGTTACTACGGCACAGATACGCAGTATTTT	CASSYYGTDTQYF
TRBV10-3	TRBJ2-5	NA	TRBD2	TGTGCCATCAGTGACCCATATGGGACTAGCGGGAGCCCCGACCAAGAGACCCAGTACTTC	CAISDPYGTSGSPDQETQYF
TRBV7-2	TRBJ2-2	few	NA	TGTGCCAGCAGCTTAGCGGGAGAGAAGACCGGGGAGCTGTTTTTT	CASSLAGEKTGELFF
TRBV6-1	TRBJ1-5	NA	NA	TGTGCCAGCAGTCCTTTCGGCAATCAGCCCCAGCATTTT	CASSPFGNQPQHF
TRBV4-1	TRBJ1-2	NA	NA	TGCGCCAGCAGCCAAGTCGAAGGAGGGAATAACTATGGCTACACCTTC	CASSQVEGGNNYGYTF
TRBV12-3/TRBV12-4	TRBJ2-2	few	TRBD2	TGTGCCAGCAGCCAGACCCCGGGACTAGCTGACACCGGGGAGCTGTTTTTT	CASSQTPGLADTGELFF